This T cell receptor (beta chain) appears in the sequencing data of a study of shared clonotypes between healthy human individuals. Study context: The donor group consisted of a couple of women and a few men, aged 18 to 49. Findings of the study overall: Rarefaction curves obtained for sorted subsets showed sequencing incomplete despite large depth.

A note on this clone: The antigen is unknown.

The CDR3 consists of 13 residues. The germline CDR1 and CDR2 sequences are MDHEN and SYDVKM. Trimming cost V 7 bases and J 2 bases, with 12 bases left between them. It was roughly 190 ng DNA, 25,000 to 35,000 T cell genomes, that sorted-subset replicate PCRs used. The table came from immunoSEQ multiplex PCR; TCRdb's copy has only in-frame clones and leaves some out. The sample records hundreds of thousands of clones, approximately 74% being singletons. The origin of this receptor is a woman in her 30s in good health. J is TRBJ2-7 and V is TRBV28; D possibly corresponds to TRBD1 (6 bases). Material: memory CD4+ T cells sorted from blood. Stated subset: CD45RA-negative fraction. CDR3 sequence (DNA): TGTGCCAGCACACCGGGACAAGCCTACGAGCAGTACTTC. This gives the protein CASTPGQAYEQYF.